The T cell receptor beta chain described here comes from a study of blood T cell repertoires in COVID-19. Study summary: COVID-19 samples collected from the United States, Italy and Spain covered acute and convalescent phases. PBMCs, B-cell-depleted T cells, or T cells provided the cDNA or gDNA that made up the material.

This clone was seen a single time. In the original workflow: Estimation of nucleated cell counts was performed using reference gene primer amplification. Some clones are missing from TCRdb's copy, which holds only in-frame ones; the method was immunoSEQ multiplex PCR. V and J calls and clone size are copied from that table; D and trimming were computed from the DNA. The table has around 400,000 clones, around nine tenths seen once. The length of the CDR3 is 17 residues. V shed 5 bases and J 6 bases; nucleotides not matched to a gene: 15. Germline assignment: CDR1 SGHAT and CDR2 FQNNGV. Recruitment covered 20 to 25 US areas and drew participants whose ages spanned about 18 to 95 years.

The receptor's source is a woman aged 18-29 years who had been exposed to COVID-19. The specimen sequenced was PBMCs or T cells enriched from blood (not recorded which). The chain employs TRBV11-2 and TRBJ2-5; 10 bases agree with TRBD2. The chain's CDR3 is CASSLSGREVVGKTQYF. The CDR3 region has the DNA TGTGCCAGCAGCCTCAGCGGGAGGGAGGTAGTCGGTAAGACCCAGTACTTC.